The 22 T cell receptor beta chains below come from one sample, sequenced in a study of blood T cell repertoires in COVID-19. Assay: immunoSEQ multiplex PCR; the TCRdb copy retains only in-frame clones and omits some. The data contain about 370,000 clones, 80% to 90% of them singletons. Material: PBMCs or T cells enriched from blood (not recorded which). Receptors were obtained from a man between 18 and 29 years old who had recovered from COVID-19.

CDR3 amino acids: CASSLPLAGGSYEQYF. The CDR3 DNA reads as TGTGCCAGCAGTTTACCGCTGGCGGGAGGCTCATACGAGCAGTACTTC. The V call is TRBV28, the J call TRBJ2-7; 8 bases fit TRBD2. Germline trimming cut 2 bases from V and 4 bases from J; bases unmatched to any gene: 10. Germline CDR1 is MDHEN and CDR2 is SYDVKM. CDR3 size: 16 residues.

The genes are TRBV7-9 and TRBJ1-2, with 10 positions matching TRBD1. The V and J ends lost 7 bases and 2 bases, in that order; junction bases with no gene match: 7. The CDR3 length is 15 residues. Germline CDR1 and CDR2: SEHNR and FQNEAQ (reference sequence). The CDR3 bases are TGTGCCAGCAAGGGGACAGGGGTCTTCAACTATGGCTACACCTTC. It encodes CASKGTGVFNYGYTF. Full variable domain (rest looked up from reference TRBV7-9 and TRBJ1-2): DTGVSQNPRHKITKRGQNVTFRCDPISEHNRLYWYRQTLGQGPEFLTYFQNEAQLEKSRLLSDRFSAERPKGSFSTLEIQRTEQGDSAMYLCASKGTGVFNYGYTFGSGTRLTVV.

The rearrangement uses TRBV27 and TRBJ2-7; 9 bases match TRBD1. This CDR3 spans 16 amino acids. Trimming took 7 bases from V and 5 from J; bases not matched to a gene: 15. The germline V gene encodes CDR1 MNHEY and CDR2 SMNVEV (reference sequence). The CDR3 reads CASNLLGQGNINEQYF. In nucleotides, the CDR3 is TGTGCCAGCAACCTCCTCGGACAGGGGAATATAAACGAGCAGTACTTC.

A few counts support this clone. This chain links TRBV19 with TRBJ2-3; 9 nucleotides agree with TRBD1. CDR1 is LNHDA and CDR2 is SQIVND in the germline V gene (reference sequence). There are 13 residues in the CDR3. The J segment lost 3 bases and the V segment lost 7 bases, leaving 2 bases of the junction unmatched. The CDR3 nucleotides read TGTGCCAGTAAGGGACAGGGAACAGATACGCAGTATTTT. This gives the protein CASKGQGTDTQYF.

The chain recombines TRBV25-1 with TRBJ2-7; perhaps TRBD2 as D (6 bases). Germline CDR1 MGHDK, CDR2 SYGVNS. Trimming shortened V by 4 bases and J by 2 bases, and 15 bases separated the two germline ends. The CDR3 totals 15 residues. CDR3 sequence: CASSGGGTDPYEQYF. In DNA, the CDR3 is TGTGCCAGCAGTGGCGGAGGGACGGACCCCTACGAGCAGTACTTC.

The chain couples TRBV6-5 to TRBJ2-1; the D is unclear. Trimming removed 3 bases from V and 0 bases from J, with 9 bases in between. The germline gives CDR1 MNHEY, CDR2 SVGAGI. The CDR3 runs to 15 residues. CDR3 nucleotide sequence: TGTGCCAGCAGTTATATGGCGGTCTCCTACAATGAGCAGTTCTTC. Amino acid sequence: CASSYMAVSYNEQFF.

The chain employs TRBV29-1 and TRBJ2-6, with D perhaps TRBD1 (5 bases). V lost 4 bases and J 0 bases, leaving 7 bases between the germline ends. CDR1 is SQVTM, CDR2 ANQGSEA, per germline. CDR3 length: 14 amino acids. Written as DNA, the CDR3 is TGCAGCGTTGCAGGGCCCTCTGGGGCCAACGTCCTGACTTTC. Translating gives CSVAGPSGANVLTF.

The CDR3 region is CASRDQGRGEKLFF. CDR3 nucleotide sequence: TGTGCCAGCAGAGACCAGGGAAGAGGTGAAAAACTGTTTTTT. The chain uses TRBV3-1 (or the pseudogene TRBV3-2) and TRBJ1-4, with D possibly matching TRBD1 (5 bases). With 6 bases removed from V and 7 bases from J, the gap between germline ends came to 15 bases. Germline V gene sequence: CDR1 LGHDT, CDR2 YNNKEL (reference sequence). The CDR3 sequence is 14 residues long.

As for this clone: At the DNA level, this CDR3 is encoded by other sequences in the same sample as well. The chain uses TRBV19 and TRBJ1-1; no reliable D call. V lost 2 bases and J lost 6, with 10 bases in between. Germline CDR1 is LNHDA and CDR2 is SQIVND (reference sequence). The CDR3 is 13 amino acids. The CDR3 protein is CASSIPAGAEAFF. The CDR3 DNA follows: TGTGCCAGTAGTATACCCGCGGGCGCTGAAGCTTTCTTT.

The chain is built from TRBV18 and TRBJ2-2; 9 positions agree with TRBD1. The germline CDR1 and CDR2 sequences are KGHSH and LQKENI. V lost 6 bases and J lost 4; bases outside the gene matches: 9. This CDR3 is 16 amino acids long. Written as DNA, the CDR3 is TGTGCCAGCTCTCTCACAGGGGGCGGCAGCACCGGGGAGCTGTTTTTT. This encodes CASSLTGGGSTGELFF.

The chain combines TRBV28 with TRBJ1-6; TRBD1 agrees at 7 bases. The CDR3 is 14 amino acids. After removal of 5 bases from V and 9 bases from J, the junction contained 7 bases not matched to a gene. Germline V gene lookup returns CDR1 MDHEN and CDR2 SYDVKM. The CDR3 reads CASSVRQGGSPLHF. CDR3 DNA sequence: TGTGCCAGCAGTGTCCGACAGGGCGGTTCACCCCTCCACTTT.

This clone was seen only once. This rearrangement joins TRBV4-1 to TRBJ2-5; TRBD2 aligns across 10 bases. The CDR3 runs to 16 residues. Germline trimming cut 1 base from V and 2 bases from J; bases unmatched to any gene: 4. Germline V gene sequence: CDR1 MGHRA, CDR2 YSYEKL. The chain's CDR3 is CASSQGRTSGQETQYF. For the CDR3, the DNA is TGCGCCAGCAGCCAAGGAAGGACTAGCGGACAAGAGACCCAGTACTTC.

This chain links TRBV4-2 with TRBJ1-6; D is possibly TRBD1 (6 bases). The CDR3 extends over 15 amino acids. Trimming pared 1 base from V and 8 bases from J, leaving 12 bases between. Germline-derived CDR1 and CDR2 are LGHNA and YNFKEQ. DNA of the CDR3: TGTGCCAGCAGCCAAGGGGAGGGGGGGGATTCACCCCTCCACTTT. This sequence encodes CASSQGEGGDSPLHF.

The chain employs TRBV5-6 and TRBJ2-1; TRBD2 is a possible D gene (6 bases). CDR1 is SGHDT, CDR2 YYEEEE, per germline. CDR3 length: 16 residues. Trimming left V 0 bases short and J 7 bases short, with 17 bases between. The CDR3 loop reads CASSLVAGSIGNEQFF. CDR3 DNA: TGTGCCAGCAGCTTGGTGGCGGGGAGTATAGGGAATGAGCAGTTCTTC.

This clone has a single count. The chain is built from TRBV13 and TRBJ2-3; a weak D match, TRBD2 (6 bases). Per the germline V gene, CDR1 is PRHDT and CDR2 is FYEKMQ (reference sequence). V shed 5 bases and J shed 6 bases, with 36 bases lying between them. This CDR3 has 21 residues. The CDR3 spells CASSPPRFGEARERRADTQYF. CDR3 coding DNA: TGTGCCAGCAGCCCACCTAGATTTGGGGAGGCCCGCGAACGGAGGGCGGATACGCAGTATTTT.

V is TRBV19 and J is TRBJ1-2; TRBD1 agrees at 10 bases. CDR1 is LNHDA and CDR2 is SQIVND in the germline V gene (reference sequence). This CDR3 is 15 amino acids long. The trim removed 3 bases at V and 8 bases at J, leaving 9 bases unmatched. CDR3 sequence (DNA): TGTGCCAGTAGTATCGAGAGACAGGGGGCCGGCGGCTACACCTTC. Protein product: CASSIERQGAGGYTF.

The rearrangement uses TRBV28 and TRBJ2-5; D might be TRBD2 (5 bases). V was cut by 6 bases and J by 2 bases, with 13 bases left in between. CDR1 is MDHEN, CDR2 SYDVKM, per germline. This CDR3 is 14 amino acids long. The CDR3 spells CASSAPGNQETQYF. The DNA for the CDR3 is TGTGCCAGCAGCGCCCCGGGAAATCAAGAGACCCAGTACTTC.

J is TRBJ1-2 and V is TRBV7-8; perhaps TRBD1 as D (5 bases). The CDR3 length is 14 residues. Germline V gene lookup returns CDR1 SGHVS and CDR2 FQNEAQ. V shed 0 bases and J shed 4 bases, with 9 bases lying between them. The CDR3 loop reads CASSLADSLYGYTF. As DNA, the CDR3 is TGTGCCAGCAGCTTAGCCGACAGCCTCTATGGCTACACCTTC.

The V and J genes are TRBV2 and TRBJ1-5; TRBD1 is a possible D gene (5 bases). The ends were cut back, 3 bases at V and 0 bases at J, with 12 bases in the middle. Per germline, CDR1 SNHLY and CDR2 FYNNEI. CDR3 size: 16 residues. CDR3 DNA sequence: TGTGCCAGCAGTGAGTGGGGCAGGGCTAGCAATCAGCCCCAGCATTTT. It translates to CASSEWGRASNQPQHF.

J is TRBJ1-5 and V is TRBV18, with D maybe TRBD1 (6 bases). The CDR3 is 15 amino acids. CDR1 KGHSH and CDR2 LQKENI come from the germline V gene. Trimming stripped 4 bases from V and 4 bases from J, with 14 bases between. As DNA, the CDR3 is TGTGCCAGCTCACTAGAGTTACAGGGAAATCAGCCCCAGCATTTT. Its protein product is CASSLELQGNQPQHF.

V usage is TRBV6-5 and J usage is TRBJ1-2; no reliable D call. The CDR3 contains 15 residues. Germline-derived CDR1 and CDR2 are MNHEY and SVGAGI. Trimming shortened V by 2 bases and J by 7 bases, and 17 bases separated the two germline ends. CDR3: CASSYTQLTRSGYTF. The DNA for the CDR3 is TGTGCCAGCAGTTACACCCAACTTACACGGAGTGGCTACACCTTC.

Here the CDR3 DNA reads TGTGCCAGCAGTTACATGGGCCTCACTGAAGCTTTCTTT. It specifies CASSYMGLTEAFF. The rearrangement uses TRBV6-5 and TRBJ1-1; D is undetermined. Germline CDR1 MNHEY, CDR2 SVGAGI. V was trimmed by 2 bases and J by 4 bases, leaving 8 bases between them. The CDR3 has 13 residues.